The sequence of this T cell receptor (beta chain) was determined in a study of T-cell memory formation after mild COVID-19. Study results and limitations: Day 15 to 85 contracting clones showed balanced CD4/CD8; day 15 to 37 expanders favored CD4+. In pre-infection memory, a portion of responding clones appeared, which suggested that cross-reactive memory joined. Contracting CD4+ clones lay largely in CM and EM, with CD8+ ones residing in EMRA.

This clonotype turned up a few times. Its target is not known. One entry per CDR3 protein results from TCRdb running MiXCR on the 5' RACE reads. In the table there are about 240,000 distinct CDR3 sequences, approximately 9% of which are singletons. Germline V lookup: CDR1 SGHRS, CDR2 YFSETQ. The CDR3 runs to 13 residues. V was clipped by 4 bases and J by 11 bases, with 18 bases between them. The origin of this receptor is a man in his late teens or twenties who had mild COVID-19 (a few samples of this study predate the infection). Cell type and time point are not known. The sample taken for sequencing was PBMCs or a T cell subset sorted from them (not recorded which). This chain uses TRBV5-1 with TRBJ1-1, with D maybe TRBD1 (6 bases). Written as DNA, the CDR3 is TGCGCCAGCAGCAGCCGGACAGATGGAAGGGCTTTCTTT. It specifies CASSSRTDGRAFF.